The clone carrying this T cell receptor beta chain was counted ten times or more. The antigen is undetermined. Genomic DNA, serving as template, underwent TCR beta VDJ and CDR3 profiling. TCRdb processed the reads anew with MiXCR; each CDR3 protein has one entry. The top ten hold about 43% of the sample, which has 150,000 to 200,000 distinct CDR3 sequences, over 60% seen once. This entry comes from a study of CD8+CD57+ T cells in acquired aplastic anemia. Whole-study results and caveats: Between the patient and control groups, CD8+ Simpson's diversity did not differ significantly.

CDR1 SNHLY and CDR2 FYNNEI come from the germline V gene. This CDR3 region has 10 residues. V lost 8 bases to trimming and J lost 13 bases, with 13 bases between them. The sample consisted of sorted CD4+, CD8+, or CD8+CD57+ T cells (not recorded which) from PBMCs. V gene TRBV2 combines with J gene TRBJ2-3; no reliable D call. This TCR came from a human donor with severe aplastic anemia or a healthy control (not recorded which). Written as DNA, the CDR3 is TGTGCCAGCGGCGAAAGGGTAAAGTATTTT. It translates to CASGERVKYF.